The rows below give T cell receptor beta chains drawn from one sample of a study of T cell repertoires in cytomegalovirus infection. TCRdb analysed the reads with MiXCR anew, one entry per CDR3 protein. This table holds 450,000 to 600,000 distinct CDR3 sequences, 30% to 40% found once. Antigens for these TCRs are unknown. This sample comprised cultured PBMCs, obtained from culture after CMV antigen stimulation. Receptors were obtained from a human donor in good health (CMV status not recorded). Some clones in this sample may be carry-over from other donors' samples. The CDR3 runs from the conserved cysteine through the conserved F or W. A D gene is named only where the DNA matches it firmly. Some rows have no size entry. The others give once, few or many, or a class for an expanded clone.

J | V | length | size | D | DNA | CDR3
TRBJ1-6 | TRBV11-2 | 15 | . | . | TGTGCCAGCAGCTTCATCGGGTCCTATAATTCACCCCTCCACTTT | CASSFIGSYNSPLHF
TRBJ2-1 | TRBV6-5 | 15 | few | TRBD2 | TGTGCCAGCAGTTACGGGGGTAGCGGGAGGGCCAGCCAGTTCTTC | CASSYGGSGRASQFF
TRBJ2-2 | TRBV9 | 15 | . | . | TGTGCCAGCACCCCGGACCGCTCGAACACCGGGGAGCTGTTTTTT | CASTPDRSNTGELFF
TRBJ2-1 | TRBV7-2 | 14 | . | TRBD2 | TGTGCCAGCAGCTTTAAGACTAGCACCGGTGAGCAGTTCTTC | CASSFKTSTGEQFF
TRBJ1-3 | TRBV12-3/TRBV12-4 | 15 | few | TRBD1 | TGTGCCAGCAGTAAGACAGGGACCCTCGGCAACACCATATATTTT | CASSKTGTLGNTIYF
TRBJ1-2 | TRBV7-2 | 15 | . | . | TGTGCCAGCAGCTTAGATCTTGTGAATAACTATGGCTACACCTTC | CASSLDLVNNYGYTF
TRBJ2-7 | TRBV4-1 | 14 | . | . | TGCGCCAGCAGCCAAGATGGGGGAAGGTACGAGCAGTACTTC | CASSQDGGRYEQYF
TRBJ2-3 | TRBV19 | 18 | few | TRBD2 | TGTGCCAGTAGTATAGAGGTAGCGGGAGGACCTTACACAGATACGCAGTATTTT | CASSIEVAGGPYTDTQYF
TRBJ2-3 | TRBV4-1 | 18 | . | TRBD2 | TGCGCCAGCAGCCAAGAGTCTAGCGGGAGCCTCCCCACAGATACGCAGTATTTT | CASSQESSGSLPTDTQYF
TRBJ2-1 | TRBV11-1 | 13 | few | . | TGTGCCAGCAGCTTCATACAGGGCTCCGAGCAGTTCTTC | CASSFIQGSEQFF
TRBJ2-3 | TRBV7-2 | 11 | many | . | TGTGCCAGCAGCCTCAAGGATACGCAGTATTTT | CASSLKDTQYF
TRBJ1-3 | TRBV7-8 | 14 | . | . | TGTGCCAGCAGCTTAGTCGCCCTCGGGAACACCATATATTTT | CASSLVALGNTIYF
TRBJ2-5 | TRBV6-6 | 14 | once | TRBD1 | TGTGCCAGCAGAGACGGACAGGGGCTGGCGACCCAGTACTTC | CASRDGQGLATQYF
TRBJ2-7 | TRBV28 | 11 | . | . | TGTGCCAGCAGTTTTTTGAGGGAGCAGTACTTC | CASSFLREQYF
TRBJ2-1 | TRBV5-6 | 15 | many | . | TGTGCCAGCAGCCTACGACTGAACCCCTACAATGAGCAGTTCTTC | CASSLRLNPYNEQFF
TRBJ2-3 | TRBV6-6 | 16 | . | TRBD2 | TGTGCCAGCAGTCAGCGACTAGCGGGGCTCACAGATACGCAGTATTTT | CASSQRLAGLTDTQYF
TRBJ1-1 | TRBV12-3/TRBV12-4 | 13 | few | . | TGTGCCAGCAGAGGGGTCCGGAACACTGAAGCTTTCTTT | CASRGVRNTEAFF
TRBJ2-7 | TRBV6-2/TRBV6-3 | 13 | . | TRBD2 | TGTGCCAGCAGTTTCCTAGCGGGCTACGAGCAGTACTTC | CASSFLAGYEQYF
TRBJ1-1 | TRBV4-1 | 15 | many | . | TGCGCCAGCAGCCACGCCTCAGGGGTAAGCACTGAAGCTTTCTTT | CASSHASGVSTEAFF
TRBJ1-3 | TRBV7-2 | 13 | . | . | TGTGCCAGCAGCTTAGATAAGAGAAACTCCATATATTTT | CASSLDKRNSIYF
TRBJ2-1 | TRBV7-8 | 17 | many | TRBD2 | TGTGCCAGCAGCTTAGTAGTCGGGACTAGCCTCATCAATGAGCAGTTCTTC | CASSLVVGTSLINEQFF
TRBJ2-3 | TRBV24-1 | 14 | . | . | TGTGCCACCAGGGACAGTAGAGGCACAGATACGCAGTATTTT | CATRDSRGTDTQYF
TRBJ2-2 | TRBV4-3 | 17 | . | . | TGCGCCAGCAGCCAAGAGTTGTCGAGCAGCTCCACCGGGGAGCTGTTTTTT | CASSQELSSSSTGELFF
TRBJ2-6 | TRBV6-6 | 21 | few | . | TGTGCCAGCAGTTACCTGCTCCGACAGGATCTAATAAGCTCTGGGGCCAACGTCCTGACTTTC | CASSYLLRQDLISSGANVLTF
TRBJ2-3 | TRBV12-3/TRBV12-4 | 15 | . | . | TGTGCCAGCAGCCCTGATATGCGAGGCGCGGATACGCAGTATTTT | CASSPDMRGADTQYF
TRBJ2-1 | TRBV19 | 18 | . | TRBD2 | TGTGCCAGTAGTGCCCCCGATGCTAGCGGGAGCAGGGGTAATGAGCAGTTCTTC | CASSAPDASGSRGNEQFF
TRBJ2-5 | TRBV11-3 | 14 | few | TRBD2 | TGTGCCAGCAGCTTAGAGACGCGGGAGGGGGCCCAGTACTTC | CASSLETREGAQYF
TRBJ2-3 | TRBV7-2 | 14 | few | TRBD1 | TGTGCCAGCAGCCGGGACAGGGCCGCAGATACGCAGTATTTT | CASSRDRAADTQYF
TRBJ2-3 | TRBV28 | 13 | few | . | TGTGCCAGCACCCTAGTAAGCACAGATACGCAGTATTTT | CASTLVSTDTQYF
TRBJ2-1 | TRBV12-5 | 18 | . | TRBD2 | TGTGCTAGTGGTTTGCTCTCCCCGGGACTAGCATATTACAATGAGCAGTTCTTC | CASGLLSPGLAYYNEQFF
TRBJ1-4 | TRBV2 | 15 | few | . | TGTGCCAGCAGTGAAGGTTTAACCGTTTCCGAAAAACTGTTTTTT | CASSEGLTVSEKLFF
TRBJ2-1 | TRBV11-2 | 15 | . | TRBD2 | TGTGCCAGCAGCTTAGGGCCTAGCGGGAGGAATGAGCAGTTCTTC | CASSLGPSGRNEQFF
TRBJ1-1 | TRBV11-1 | 16 | . | . | TGTGCCAGCACCCTTAAACGGGACGGAGGGAACACTGAAGCTTTCTTT | CASTLKRDGGNTEAFF
TRBJ2-1 | TRBV6-1 | 15 | few | TRBD2 | TGTGCCAGCAGGGACACGGGAGGCCCTTACAATGAGCAGTTCTTC | CASRDTGGPYNEQFF
TRBJ2-1 | TRBV7-2 | 15 | many | TRBD2 | TGTGCCAGCAGCTTTAGCGGGAGGGGGGTCAATGAGCAGTTCTTC | CASSFSGRGVNEQFF
TRBJ2-3 | TRBV5-1 | 16 | few | . | TGCGCCAGCGTCCCGGCGGGCCCTAGCAGCACAGATACGCAGTATTTT | CASVPAGPSSTDTQYF
TRBJ1-2 | TRBV24-1 | 13 | . | . | TGTGCCACCAGTGATACACGGGGGAATGGCTACACCTTC | CATSDTRGNGYTF
TRBJ2-3 | TRBV4-2 | 14 | . | TRBD2 | TGTGCCAGCAGCCAAGGAACTAGCGGTGATACGCAGTATTTT | CASSQGTSGDTQYF
TRBJ2-3 | TRBV20-1 | 14 | . | TRBD1 | TGCAGAGCTATCGGGACAGGGAATACAGATACGCAGTATTTT | CRAIGTGNTDTQYF
TRBJ1-5 | TRBV30 | 13 | few | . | TGTGCCTGGAGTGTACAGGGAGATCAGCCCCAGCATTTT | CAWSVQGDQPQHF
TRBJ2-1 | TRBV27 | 15 | few | . | TGTGCCAGCAGTTTTGACGCCCTCTCCTACAATGAGCAGTTCTTC | CASSFDALSYNEQFF
TRBJ2-4 | TRBV7-8 | 17 | . | . | TGTGCCAGCAGCAAGAGATTCGGTGCGTTAGGCAAAAACATTCAGTACTTC | CASSKRFGALGKNIQYF
TRBJ2-4 | TRBV12-3/TRBV12-4 | 13 | . | . | TGTGCCAGCAGTTTACGGGTGGGGGACATTCAGTACTTC | CASSLRVGDIQYF
TRBJ1-5 | TRBV18 | 14 | . | . | TGTGCCAGCTCACCATTGCGGGGCAATCAGCCCCAGCATTTT | CASSPLRGNQPQHF
TRBJ1-4 | TRBV7-8 | 16 | . | TRBD1 | TGTGCCAGCAGCTTAGGGACAGGGGGCAGTTATGAAAAACTGTTTTTT | CASSLGTGGSYEKLFF
TRBJ1-4 | TRBV6-2/TRBV6-3 | 13 | few | TRBD1 | TGTGCCAGCAGAACCGGGACAGATGAAAAACTGTTTTTT | CASRTGTDEKLFF
TRBJ1-2 | TRBV29-1 | 14 | . | TRBD1 | TGCAGCGTTGTCACAGGGGCTTTTAACTATGGCTACACCTTC | CSVVTGAFNYGYTF
TRBJ1-2 | TRBV12-3/TRBV12-4 | 13 | many | . | TGTGCCAGCAGCCCAGGGCTTAACTATGGCTACACCTTC | CASSPGLNYGYTF
TRBJ2-7 | TRBV7-2 | 15 | . | . | TGTGCCAGCAGCTTAAGCGGGGGGACAGGCTACGAGCAGTACTTC | CASSLSGGTGYEQYF
TRBJ2-1 | TRBV20-1 | 14 | few | TRBD2 | TGCAGTGCGTCACTAGCGGGACCCTACAATGAGCAGTTCTTC | CSASLAGPYNEQFF
TRBJ1-5 | TRBV7-6 | 12 | few | . | TGTGCCAGCAGCAGCAGGGATCAGCCCCAGCATTTT | CASSSRDQPQHF